These 2 T cell receptor beta chains share one sample of origin, sequenced in a study of blood T cell repertoires in COVID-19. The assay was immunoSEQ multiplex PCR, and TCRdb's table has in-frame clones only and misses some. The repertoire has over 200,000 clones, 80% to 90% of them found once; the top ten carry around a sixth. Sequenced input: PBMCs or T cells enriched from blood (not recorded which). The receptor source for this set is a young man who had recovered from COVID-19.

In its sample, this clone was seen once. This rearrangement joins TRBV7-2 to TRBJ1-4, with a tentative D call TRBD1 (5 bases). This CDR3 region has 14 residues. Germline V CDR1 and CDR2: SGHTA, FQGNSA. Trimming took off 6 bases at V and 7 bases at J, with 15 bases between the two ends. CDR3 bases: TGTGCCAGCAGGCAGGGAGGAGAGAGTGAAAAACTGTTTTTT. The encoded protein is CASRQGGESEKLFF.

The chain has TRBV5-8 and TRBJ1-2, with D perhaps matching TRBD1 (6 bases). Trimming cost V 3 bases and J 4 bases, with 19 bases left between them. CDR3 length equals 16 residues. Germline V gives CDR1 SGHTS, CDR2 YDEGEE. CDR3 bases: TGTGCCAGCAGCTCTTCGGCCAGGGGCCGTCTCTATGGCTACACCTTC. Amino acid sequence: CASSSSARGRLYGYTF.